The rows below give T cell receptor beta chains drawn from one sample of a study of beta chain features in type 1 diabetes. Only in-frame clones appear in the TCRdb table, and some are missing; sequencing was by immunoSEQ multiplex PCR. The table shows around 430,000 clones, with about 30% occurring only once. The material sequenced was naive CD4+ T cells from blood. The receptors shown here come from a man aged 18 to 29 in good health. Each CDR3 is given with its conserved first and last residue. The D gene is left open where the match is weak. Rows may omit the clone size; those that give it use once, few, many or a size class.

clone_size: NA
j_call: TRBJ2-5
v_call: TRBV9
d_call: TRBD2
cdr3_nt: TGTGCCAGCAGCGTAGGCCTAGCGGGAGGAGGAGAGACCCAGTACTTC
cdr3_aa: CASSVGLAGGGETQYF

clone_size: few
j_call: TRBJ2-6
v_call: TRBV29-1
d_call: NA
cdr3_nt: TGCAGCGTTGTCTGCTCTGGGGCCAACGTCCTGACTTTC
cdr3_aa: CSVVCSGANVLTF

clone_size: few
j_call: TRBJ2-5
v_call: TRBV28
d_call: NA
cdr3_nt: TGTGCCAGCAGCCGCGGTCGGGTAGCGGTACAAGAGACCCAGTACTTC
cdr3_aa: CASSRGRVAVQETQYF

clone_size: NA
j_call: TRBJ2-3
v_call: TRBV7-7
d_call: NA
cdr3_nt: TGTGCTAGCAGCCGAGACGGGGGAGTAGGAGATACGCAGTATTTT
cdr3_aa: CASSRDGGVGDTQYF

clone_size: few
j_call: TRBJ2-5
v_call: TRBV29-1
d_call: TRBD2
cdr3_nt: TGCAGCGGGCTTAAACTAGCGCACGAAGAGACCCAGTACTTC
cdr3_aa: CSGLKLAHEETQYF

clone_size: NA
j_call: TRBJ2-1
v_call: TRBV7-9
d_call: NA
cdr3_nt: TGTGCCAGCAGCCCCACGTCTAGGCATGAGCAGTTCTTC
cdr3_aa: CASSPTSRHEQFF

clone_size: few
j_call: TRBJ2-3
v_call: TRBV4-3
d_call: NA
cdr3_nt: TGCGCCAGCACCCACGGGCTAGCAGGCACAGATACGCAGTATTTT
cdr3_aa: CASTHGLAGTDTQYF

clone_size: few
j_call: TRBJ2-3
v_call: TRBV7-2
d_call: NA
cdr3_nt: TGTGCCAGCTCACGCGGCAGCACAGATACGCAGTATTTT
cdr3_aa: CASSRGSTDTQYF

clone_size: NA
j_call: TRBJ1-4
v_call: TRBV4-2
d_call: NA
cdr3_nt: TGTGCCAGCAGCCAGGCTGGGGGCAGGGCCATCGAAAAACTGTTTTTT
cdr3_aa: CASSQAGGRAIEKLFF

clone_size: few
j_call: TRBJ2-7
v_call: TRBV5-1
d_call: NA
cdr3_nt: TGCGCCAGCAGCTTGGTAGGGTCCTACGAGCAGTACTTC
cdr3_aa: CASSLVGSYEQYF

clone_size: NA
j_call: TRBJ2-3
v_call: TRBV19
d_call: NA
cdr3_nt: TGTGCCAGTAGCGGGATAAATACGCAGTATTTT
cdr3_aa: CASSGINTQYF

clone_size: few
j_call: TRBJ2-3
v_call: TRBV4-3
d_call: NA
cdr3_nt: TGCGCCAGCAGCCAAGAACGGGGAGTTTGGGGCATCCATACGCAGTATTTT
cdr3_aa: CASSQERGVWGIHTQYF

clone_size: NA
j_call: TRBJ2-1
v_call: TRBV5-1
d_call: TRBD2
cdr3_nt: TGCGCCAGCAGCGGGACGGGACTAGCGGACCTAGAGCAGTTCTTC
cdr3_aa: CASSGTGLADLEQFF

clone_size: NA
j_call: TRBJ1-2
v_call: TRBV6-5
d_call: TRBD1
cdr3_nt: TGTGCCAGCAGATTCCAGGGGGCTGGATATGGCTACACCTTC
cdr3_aa: CASRFQGAGYGYTF

clone_size: few
j_call: TRBJ2-1
v_call: TRBV28
d_call: NA
cdr3_nt: TGTGCCAGCAGGGACTCGACAGAGCAGTTCTTC
cdr3_aa: CASRDSTEQFF

clone_size: NA
j_call: TRBJ2-7
v_call: TRBV2
d_call: TRBD2
cdr3_nt: TGTGCCAGCATCCGTGGGACTAGCGGGATCTACGAGCAGTACTTC
cdr3_aa: CASIRGTSGIYEQYF

clone_size: few
j_call: TRBJ1-1
v_call: TRBV30
d_call: NA
cdr3_nt: TGTGCCTGGAATCAGGTCATGAACACTGAAGCTTTCTTT
cdr3_aa: CAWNQVMNTEAFF

clone_size: NA
j_call: TRBJ1-1
v_call: TRBV29-1
d_call: NA
cdr3_nt: TGCAGCGTTGGGACTCCCTTGAACACTGAAGCTTTCTTT
cdr3_aa: CSVGTPLNTEAFF

clone_size: NA
j_call: TRBJ2-5
v_call: TRBV30
d_call: TRBD2
cdr3_nt: TGTGCCTGGAGTGTACTAGCGGGGAGCGAGACCCAGTACTTC
cdr3_aa: CAWSVLAGSETQYF

clone_size: NA
j_call: TRBJ2-4
v_call: TRBV7-2
d_call: TRBD1
cdr3_nt: TGTGCCAGCAGCCCAACCGGGACAGGGGGTTCCAAAAACATTCAGTACTTC
cdr3_aa: CASSPTGTGGSKNIQYF

clone_size: few
j_call: TRBJ2-3
v_call: TRBV15
d_call: NA
cdr3_nt: TGTGCCACCAGCAGAGAACCCAGTTCTGATACGCAGTATTTT
cdr3_aa: CATSREPSSDTQYF

clone_size: few
j_call: TRBJ2-3
v_call: TRBV11-2
d_call: NA
cdr3_nt: TGTGCCAGCAACCTCGCCGGCACTGGCACAGATACGCAGTATTTT
cdr3_aa: CASNLAGTGTDTQYF

clone_size: NA
j_call: TRBJ2-2
v_call: TRBV7-3
d_call: NA
cdr3_nt: TGTGCCAGCAGCTCCCCAACGGGCACCGGGGAGCTGTTTTTT
cdr3_aa: CASSSPTGTGELFF

clone_size: few
j_call: TRBJ2-4
v_call: TRBV9
d_call: TRBD1
cdr3_nt: TGTGCCAGCAGCGTGGGGACAGACAAAAACATTCAGTACTTC
cdr3_aa: CASSVGTDKNIQYF

clone_size: NA
j_call: TRBJ2-5
v_call: TRBV10-3
d_call: TRBD2
cdr3_nt: TGTGCCACTAGCGGGAGTGTGGTCCAAGAGACCCAGTACTTC
cdr3_aa: CATSGSVVQETQYF

clone_size: NA
j_call: TRBJ2-7
v_call: TRBV2
d_call: TRBD2
cdr3_nt: TGTGCCAGCAGTGAAGCAGGCGGGAGGGCCAACTACGAGCAGTACTTC
cdr3_aa: CASSEAGGRANYEQYF

clone_size: once
j_call: TRBJ2-7
v_call: TRBV9
d_call: TRBD2
cdr3_nt: TGTGCCAGCAGCCCCGGGACTAGCGGCACCTACGAGCAGTACTTC
cdr3_aa: CASSPGTSGTYEQYF

clone_size: NA
j_call: TRBJ2-7
v_call: TRBV29-1
d_call: NA
cdr3_nt: TGCAGCGTTCGGACGGATTACAACTACGAGCAGTACTTC
cdr3_aa: CSVRTDYNYEQYF